Below are 20 T cell receptor beta chains sequenced from a single sample in a study of neoadjuvant anti-PD-1 for oral cavity cancer. The time point: after neoadjuvant nivolumab, at surgical resection. TCRdb keeps only in-frame clones here, not all; method: immunoSEQ multiplex PCR. The sample consists of over 13,000 clones, roughly 70% of them appearing once. Specimen: PBMCs, collected after nivolumab (anti-PD-1) treatment. The receptors shown here come from a person between 35 and 79 years old with oral cavity squamous cell carcinoma.

CDR3: CASSSWSGFQETQYF. Here the CDR3 DNA reads TGTGCCAGCAGCTCTTGGAGCGGATTCCAAGAGACCCAGTACTTC. The chain couples TRBV5-4 to TRBJ2-5, with D perhaps TRBD2 (5 bases). Per germline, CDR1 SGHNT and CDR2 YYREEE (reference sequence). CDR3 length: 15 amino acids. Trimming took 3 bases from V and 1 from J, leaving 13 bases between them.

V and J are TRBV6-1 and TRBJ2-1; the match to TRBD2 covers 12 bases. V dropped 5 bases and J dropped 6; count of bases not matched to a gene: 5. The length of the CDR3 is 15 residues. Looked up from germline, CDR1 is MNHNS and CDR2 is SASEGT. The CDR3 spells CASSTLAGGSNEQFF. The CDR3, as DNA: TGTGCCAGCAGTACTCTAGCGGGGGGGAGCAATGAGCAGTTCTTC.

The chain is built from TRBV19 and TRBJ1-5; D remains ambiguous. The CDR3 is made up of 16 amino acids. Trimming took 5 bases from V and 5 from J, leaving 19 bases between them. The V gene's germline CDR1 is LNHDA and CDR2 SQIVND (reference sequence). In DNA, the CDR3 is TGTGCCAGTAGTCCGTGGTTTCGGGTCGGCTATCAGCCCCAGCATTTT. Translation: CASSPWFRVGYQPQHF.

The V and J genes are TRBV9 and TRBJ1-6; TRBD1 might be the D (5 bases). Germline CDR1 reads SGDLS; CDR2 reads YYNGEE. V was trimmed by 3 bases and J by 0 bases, leaving 13 bases between them. The CDR3 runs to 17 residues. The CDR3: CASSEEGSRSYNSPLHF. The CDR3 nucleotides read TGTGCCAGCAGCGAAGAGGGGAGTCGCTCCTATAATTCACCCCTCCACTTT.

This clone was seen a single time. The chain employs TRBV1 and TRBJ2-6; TRBD1 is taken as the D call from the table, unchecked against the DNA. TRBV1 is termed a pseudogene. The CDR3 is 21 amino acids. The CDR3 DNA follows: TGCACCAGCAGCCTCAAACCCGAACACAGGGTCCTGAGCTCTGGGGCCAACGTCCTGACTTTC. Residues: CTSSLKPEHRVLSSGANVLTF.

The chain uses TRBV6-5 and TRBJ1-5; D call uncertain. The V end lost 0 bases, the J end lost 5 bases, and 8 bases lay between the germline ends. Per the germline V gene, CDR1 is MNHEY and CDR2 is SVGAGI. The CDR3 totals 14 residues. The CDR3 region is CASSYSPQYQPQHF. CDR3 nucleotides: TGTGCCAGCAGTTACTCGCCCCAATATCAGCCCCAGCATTTT.

This clone was detected only once. V and J are TRBV7-6 and TRBJ2-5, with unresolved D. This CDR3 contains 17 residues. Germline loops: CDR1 SGHVS, CDR2 FNYEAQ. Deletions cut 5 bases from V and 4 bases from J, with 23 bases between. CDR3 protein: CASSRRPPALNSETQYF. In DNA form, the CDR3 reads TGTGCCAGCAGCCGCCGACCCCCAGCCCTAAATTCAGAGACCCAGTACTTC.

This clone has just a few counts. V gene TRBV2 combines with J gene TRBJ1-1; unclear D gene. CDR1 is SNHLY and CDR2 is FYNNEI in the germline V gene. This CDR3 is 13 amino acids long. The germline V and J ends were trimmed by 2 bases and 1 base, with 5 bases remaining between them. The CDR3 sequence: CASSEFQNTEAFF. The CDR3 DNA reads TGTGCCAGCAGTGAATTCCAGAACACTGAAGCTTTCTTT.

This clone has only a few counts. V usage is TRBV6-5 and J usage is TRBJ1-6, with 9 bases fitting TRBD1. This CDR3 has 15 amino acids. In germline, CDR1 is MNHEY, CDR2 SVGAGI. Trimming took 0 bases from V and 10 from J; bases not matched to a gene: 4. The CDR3 DNA follows: TGTGCCAGCAGTTACTCACGGACAGGGGACTCACCCCTCCACTTT. Translated, it gives CASSYSRTGDSPLHF.

The chain joins TRBV5-1 to TRBJ2-1, with 7 bases identical to TRBD2. The CDR3 length is 13 residues. Per the germline V gene, CDR1 is SGHRS and CDR2 is YFSETQ. The J segment lost 9 bases and the V segment lost 4 bases, leaving 7 bases of the junction unmatched. The CDR3 DNA reads TGCGCCAGCAGCACCGACCCGGGAGGTGAGCAGTTCTTC. As protein: CASSTDPGGEQFF.

The rearrangement joins TRBV30 to TRBJ1-4, with TRBD1 as a possible D gene (5 bases). CDR1 GTSNPN and CDR2 SVGIG come from the germline V gene (reference sequence). The V end was cut by 2 bases, the J end by 3 bases, with 13 bases between. CDR3 length: 15 amino acids. The CDR3 sequence: CAWSNKGLANEKLFF. The CDR3 nucleotides read TGTGCCTGGAGTAATAAGGGGTTGGCTAATGAAAAACTGTTTTTT. Full variable domain (outside the CDR3, taken from reference TRBV30 and TRBJ1-4): SQTIHQWPATLVQPVGSPLSLECTVEGTSNPNLYWYRQAAGRGLQLLFYSVGIGQISSEVPQNLSASRPQDRQFILSSKKLLLSDSGFYLCAWSNKGLANEKLFFGSGTQLSVL.

This rearrangement joins TRBV4-1 to TRBJ2-1, with D perhaps TRBD1 (6 bases). The CDR3 extends over 16 amino acids. The V end was cut by 0 bases, the J end by 1 base, with 10 bases between. Germline lookup yields CDR1 MGHRA and CDR2 YSYEKL. CDR3 in DNA: TGCGCCAGCAGCCAAGAAGCAGGGGCGTCCTACAATGAGCAGTTCTTC. Translating it yields CASSQEAGASYNEQFF.

This chain joins TRBV6-5 and TRBJ1-4; D may be TRBD1 (6 bases). The CDR3 totals 14 residues. V was shortened by 8 bases and J by 4 bases, with 14 bases between the two germline ends. Germline CDR1 MNHEY, CDR2 SVGAGI. In DNA, the CDR3 is TGTGCCAGCGGAAACAGGGAGGGTAATGAAAAACTGTTTTTT. This codes for CASGNREGNEKLFF.

The chain is built from TRBV15 and TRBJ1-2; TRBD1 is a possible D gene (5 bases). V was pared by 0 bases and J by 6 bases, with 11 bases between. Per the germline V gene, CDR1 is LNHNV and CDR2 is YYDKDF (reference sequence). There are 14 residues in the CDR3. CDR3 sequence (DNA): TGTGCCACCAGCAGAGATTGGGGACCCGATGGCTACACCTTC. It specifies CATSRDWGPDGYTF. Variable domain in full (rest from reference TRBV15 and TRBJ1-2): DAMVIQNPRYQVTQFGKPVTLSCSQTLNHNVMYWYQQKSSQAPKLLFHYYDKDFNNEADTPDNFQSRRPNTSFCFLDIRSPGLGDTAMYLCATSRDWGPDGYTFGSGTRLTVV.

The chain links TRBV15 to TRBJ2-1, with TRBD1 identical over 8 bases. This CDR3 has 14 residues. Trimming removed 4 bases from V and 6 bases from J; junction bases left unmatched: 5. Germline assignment: CDR1 LNHNV and CDR2 YYDKDF (reference sequence). The CDR3 is CATSIHDRGNEQFF. For the CDR3, the DNA is TGTGCCACCAGCATCCATGACAGGGGCAATGAGCAGTTCTTC.

This clone was counted once. J is TRBJ2-7 and V is TRBV19, with a possible D match to TRBD1 (6 bases). Deletions cut 6 bases from V and 3 bases from J, with 15 bases between. Germline lookup yields CDR1 LNHDA and CDR2 SQIVND (reference sequence). The CDR3 consists of 14 residues. The CDR3, as DNA: TGTGCCAGTAGCCGATTCCCAGGGGACTACGAGCAGTACTTC. It is translated as CASSRFPGDYEQYF.

Only a few counts were recorded for this clone. V gene TRBV7-7 combines with J gene TRBJ2-7; 9 bases are a match to TRBD1. The V segment lost 5 bases and the J segment 5 bases; nucleotides outside the gene matches: 7. Germline loops: CDR1 SSHAT, CDR2 FNYEAQ (reference sequence). The CDR3 contains 14 residues. CDR3 in DNA: TGTGCCAGCAGCAAAGGGACAGGGCTCGACGAGCAGTACTTC. It specifies CASSKGTGLDEQYF.

This clone was found once. J is TRBJ2-5 and V is TRBV5-1; D is perhaps TRBD2 (6 bases). The CDR3 sequence is 13 residues long. Trimming stripped 0 bases from V and 5 bases from J, with 8 bases between. Per germline, CDR1 SGHRS and CDR2 YFSETQ. CDR3 in amino acids: CASSLGLAETQYF. The CDR3 DNA reads as TGCGCCAGCAGCTTGGGGCTAGCGGAGACCCAGTACTTC.

The chain couples TRBV7-2 to TRBJ2-5; 12 positions match TRBD2. Trimming took 6 bases from V and 2 from J; bases not matched to a gene: 10. This CDR3 is 17 amino acids long. Germline CDR1 is SGHTA and CDR2 is FQGNSA. Here the CDR3 DNA reads TGTGCCAGCAGGACTCACCAACTAGCGGGAGGACAAGAGACCCAGTACTTC. This sequence encodes CASRTHQLAGGQETQYF.

The chain uses TRBV6-1 and TRBJ1-1; D is possibly TRBD1 (5 bases). CDR3 length equals 12 residues. Germline values: CDR1 MNHNS, CDR2 SASEGT. Deletions cut 9 bases from V and 1 base from J, with 9 bases between. CDR3 coding DNA: TGTGCCAGTCCGAGGGGGAACACTGAAGCTTTCTTT. This codes for CASPRGNTEAFF.